This T cell receptor beta chain was recorded in a study of metastatic and nonmetastatic thyroid tumors (TCRdb year 2020). Looking at the study overall: The researchers compared repertoires between peripheral blood samples and tumor or nodule tissue samples from patients with malignant or benign thyroid disease. Results the study describes overall, beyond this receptor: TCR beta diversity was reported as significantly higher in malignant tumors than in benign nodules, in both blood and tumor samples.

Before undergoing thyroid surgery, none of the patients had been given any kind of treatment. Using T-cell receptor beta sequencing, the study looked back at clinical samples from patients collected from about 2011 to 2018. By share, this clone ranks as medium-sized (0.01 to 0.1%). Which antigen it targets is not known. Base qualities are not provided; no much larger clone lies one nucleotide away. The method behind the library was PCR. The sequencer listed for this sample is Illumina HiSeq 4000. High-throughput sequencing was used to profile the TCR beta-chain CDR3 region of each patient. The study's own analysis went as follows. A classifier to discriminate distant-metastatic papillary thyroid cancer patients was built from CDR3 differences across clinicopathological groups. Repertoire diversity was assessed with the Shannon index, and tumor-blood repertoire similarity with the Morisita-Horn index. Through fastp at Q25 and MiXCR, TCRdb rebuilt clones from the public reads, retaining in-frame beta chains. These V and J calls originate from TCRdb's pipeline instead of the authors' own analysis. In all, the sample holds 35,000 to 50,000 clones, and around an eighth of those were seen once. The biggest ten clones account for more than 8% of the sample.

The V end loses 6 bases and the J end loses 6 bases, and a stretch of 15 bases separates them. CDR1 MNHEY and CDR2 SVGEGT were looked up in the germline V gene. The CDR3 holds 13 amino acids from the cysteine to the phenylalanine. The only DNA kept is the CDR3, 39 bases in frame from the first base. This TCR was sampled from a female donor with papillary thyroid cancer or a benign thyroid nodule (not recorded which). Some clones in this sample may be carry-over from other donors' samples. The chain was built from TRBV6-2 or TRBV6-3 and TRBJ2-7; a weak D assignment points to TRBD2 (6 bases agree). Sequencing input: blood. The CDR3 here reads CASRAGLGLEQYF. The DNA is as follows: TGTGCCAGCAGAGCGGGCTTGGGGCTCGAGCAGTACTTC.